One sample yielded the 5 T cell receptor beta chains listed below, sequenced in a study of CD8+ T cells in alopecia areata. Following RNA extraction, reverse transcription yielded cDNA that acted as the sequencing template. TCRdb's copy holds only in-frame clones and misses some; the assay was immunoSEQ multiplex PCR. The data list 200,000 to 300,000 clones, none observed once; about 1.2% falls to the top ten. On the basis of CD4, CD8alpha, NKG2D, NKG2ACE and other markers, pooled cutaneous lymph node cells were sorted. The specimen sequenced was CD4+ T cells sorted from a lymph node. These receptors were taken from a C3H/HeJ mouse with alopecia areata. Strain haplotype (MHC): H2-k.

This clone was recorded many times. These gene names are mouse names. The observed sequence ends 4 residues before the CDR3 terminus, with the missing tail filled in from the germline J gene. At the DNA level, this CDR3 is encoded by other sequences in the same sample as well. The J gene is TRBJ2-2, the V gene TRBV13-1; 10 bases align to TRBD2. Germline lookup yields CDR1 NSHNY and CDR2 SYGAGN. With V trimmed by 3 bases and J by 1 base, 0 bases remained unmatched. The CDR3 totals 15 residues. The CDR3 sequence is CASSGLGGNTGQLYF. The covered CDR3 bases are TGTGCCAGCAGTGGACTGGGGGGAAACACCGGG.

The table lists this clone with a few counts. The gene symbols are mouse symbols. The missing CDR3 end, 4 residues past where the read stops, is filled in from the germline J gene. The J gene is TRBJ2-2, the V gene TRBV19; D uncertain. Trimming stripped 4 bases from V and 2 bases from J, with 6 bases between. This CDR3 comprises 13 residues. Germline V gene lookup returns CDR1 FNHDT and CDR2 SITEND (reference sequence). The part of the CDR3 DNA that was read is TGTGCCAGCAGTCCACAGAACACCGGG. It specifies CASSPQNTG. The full CDR3 protein is CASSPQNTGQLYF.

Concerning this clone itself: Gene names refer to mouse genes. The read finishes 4 residues shy of the CDR3 end, and the germline J gene is used to complete it. The rearrangement uses TRBV1 and TRBJ2-3; 9 nucleotides match TRBD1. Germline V lookup: CDR1 NSQYPW, CDR2 LRSPGD (reference sequence). CDR3 size: 15 residues. CDR3 residues: CTCSATGGGGETLYF. CDR3 DNA (partial): TGCACCTGCAGTGCAACAGGGGGCGGAGGAGAA. The full variable domain, its missing parts supplied by reference TRBV1 and TRBJ2-3, is VTLLEQNPRWRLVPRGQAVNLRCILKNSQYPWMSWYQQDLQKQLQWLFTLRSPGDKEVKSLPGADYLATRVTDTELRLQVANMSQGRTLYCTCSATGGGGETLYFGSGTRLTVL.

A remark on this clone: The genes are named according to mouse. The CDR3 end falls 4 residues outside the read, so it is completed with the germline J gene. J is TRBJ2-2 and V is TRBV19; TRBD1 might be the D (6 bases). Trimming shortened V by 5 bases and J by 2 bases, and 10 bases separated the two germline ends. Germline V CDR1 and CDR2: FNHDT, SITEND (reference sequence). The CDR3 length is 14 residues. The CDR3 bases that were read are TGTGCCAGCAGAGGCACAGGGAACACCGGG. This encodes CASRGTGNTG. The complete CDR3 reads CASRGTGNTGQLYF.

With respect to this clone: The gene names given are mouse names. The read ends 4 residues shy of where the CDR3 ends; the end is completed using the germline J gene. The chain joins TRBV13-3 to TRBJ1-2; TRBD1 aligns across 9 bases. V lost 0 bases, J lost 2 bases, and 2 bases stayed unmatched. CDR1 and CDR2 (germline): NNHDY, SYVADS. The CDR3 has 15 amino acids. CDR3 DNA (partial): TGTGCCAGCAGTGATGGGACAGGGGATAACTCC. Its translation: CASSDGTGDNS. The whole CDR3 sequence is CASSDGTGDNSDYTF.